This T cell receptor (beta chain) was retrieved from a study of blood T cell repertoires in COVID-19. This clone appeared once. V lost 1 base, J lost 6 bases, and 9 bases stayed unmatched. Germline CDR1 is MDHEN and CDR2 is SYDVKM. This CDR3 region has 17 residues. Clones were sequenced by immunoSEQ multiplex PCR, and TCRdb holds only the in-frame ones, with some missing. Of 300,000 to 450,000 clones in the sample, roughly 90% were seen once. The receptor's source is a woman under 40 who had been exposed to COVID-19. This sequence joins TRBV28 and TRBJ1-2; 12 positions match TRBD1. The sequenced sample was PBMCs or T cells enriched from blood (not recorded which). CDR3 coding DNA: TGTGCCAGCAGTTTATTTTCCGGGACAGGGGGCGCAAATGGCTACACCTTC. It translates to CASSLFSGTGGANGYTF.